This T cell receptor beta chain was sequenced for a study of human T cells and chemical hapten exposure. Background on the study: Diagnoses of alopecia areata, totalis or universalis occurred in mostly female patients.

Remarks on this clonotype: The antigen remains undetermined.

TCRdb re-called the RACE reads with MiXCR, one entry per CDR3 protein. The sample consists of 80,000 or so distinct CDR3 sequences, around a tenth of them appearing once. Time point indicated: patch test 1, 2 weeks after DPC sensitization. Regarding treatment: therapeutic diphenylcyclopropenone sensitization with weekly scalp DPC. Donors, patients with alopecia ranging from 18 to 70 years old and judged suitable for DPC, provided samples. Study-wide points: The number of TCRs over 1 in 1000 frequency stayed unchanged after DPC. While controls formed fewer of them, expanded TCRs formed significantly more large CDR3 similarity clusters.

The TCR was taken from a woman between 50 and 59 years old with alopecia areata. Some clones in this sample may be carry-over from other donors' samples. The source was whole blood, collected in connection with sensitization to the hapten diphenylcyclopropenone (DPC).

In DNA form, the CDR3 reads TGCGCCAGCAGCTTGGAGGCAGCAGCCTACAATGAGCAGTTCTTC. Translation: CASSLEAAAYNEQFF. This chain joins TRBV5-1 and TRBJ2-1; D not resolved. Trimming left V 0 bases short and J 2 bases short, with 9 bases between. This CDR3 comprises 15 residues. Germline assignment: CDR1 SGHRS and CDR2 YFSETQ.